The TCR beta chain under discussion was sequenced for a study of shared clonotypes between healthy human individuals. Findings and limits, study-wide: It was observed that approximately 5% of naive CD4 clonotypes were shared across a handful of donors.

A remark on this clone: Its antigen is unidentified.

The naive CD8 subset, CD45RO-negative cells positively selected for CCR7, excluded terminally differentiated effector memory CD45RA+ cells. Every contributor of samples was a Caucasian grown-up residing in Nashville, Tennessee. CDR1 and CDR2 from the germline V gene are SNHLY and FYNNEI. The CDR3 is 15 residues long. Trimming removed 5 bases from V and 5 bases from J; junction bases left unmatched: 11. Deep-level assay runs were performed. Per sorted-subset replicate PCR, input was approximately 210 ng DNA, representing tens of thousands of T cell genomes. Profiled with immunoSEQ multiplex PCR; TCRdb holds only in-frame clones, not every one. The sample includes about 2.1 million clones, around 93% of them seen just once.

The sample consisted of naive CD8+ T cells from PBMCs. The chain uses TRBV2 and TRBJ2-5, with 7 bases fitting TRBD1. The sequence came from a young man in good health. Some clones in this sample may be carry-over from other donors' samples. CDR3 sequence: CASSQHKGAGETQYF. The CDR3 DNA reads as TGTGCCAGCAGTCAGCATAAGGGGGCCGGCGAGACCCAGTACTTC.